These 15 T cell receptor beta chains were all obtained from the same sample, sequenced in a study of OX40 agonist ivuxolimab in advanced cancers. Assay used: immunoSEQ multiplex PCR; TCRdb lists only in-frame clones, some missing. The top ten clones hold approximately 1.3% of a sample with tens of thousands of clones, approximately 86% of them seen once. The starting material was CD4+ or CD8+ T cells sorted from blood, obtained in a trial of the OX40 agonist ivuxolimab. The receptor set was obtained from an adult with an advanced solid tumor such as melanoma, head and neck, liver or kidney cancer.

CDR3 protein: CASSPPRGDRNIQYF. CDR3 coding DNA: TGTGCCAGCAGCCCCCCCCGGGGGGACAGAAACATTCAGTACTTC. The chain recombines TRBV21-1 with TRBJ2-4. TRBV21-1 is listed as a pseudogene. The CDR3 consists of 15 residues.

This chain links TRBV19 with TRBJ2-3; D not resolved. V lost 1 base to trimming and J lost 2 bases, with 7 bases between them. This CDR3 has 14 residues. The germline V gene encodes CDR1 LNHDA and CDR2 SQIVND (reference sequence). The CDR3 region has the DNA TGTGCCAGTAGTATAGCCGGCACCACAGATACGCAGTATTTT. Its protein is CASSIAGTTDTQYF.

The genes are TRBV5-4 and TRBJ1-4; 10 nucleotides agree with TRBD1. The CDR3 runs to 15 residues. The germline gives CDR1 SGHNT, CDR2 YYREEE (reference sequence). Unmatched junction bases numbered 6, after V lost 4 bases and J lost 6 bases. The CDR3 loop reads CASSRPGTGDEKLFF. The DNA of the CDR3 is TGTGCCAGCAGCCGGCCCGGGACAGGGGATGAAAAACTGTTTTTT.

This clone was seen only a few times. Other DNA sequences from this sample encode an identical CDR3 as well. The chain is built from TRBV30 and TRBJ1-5; no clear D gene. CDR3 length: 13 amino acids. Germline CDR1 is GTSNPN and CDR2 is SVGIG (reference sequence). Trimming shortened V by 0 bases and J by 6 bases, and 9 bases separated the two germline ends. CDR3 in DNA: TGTGCCTGGAGTGTACGGGGTGCTCAGCCCCAGCATTTT. Translation: CAWSVRGAQPQHF.

The chain couples TRBV29-1 to TRBJ2-2, with D unclear. V was trimmed by 5 bases and J by 4 bases, leaving 14 bases between them. The CDR3 is 14 amino acids. Germline CDR1 reads SQVTM; CDR2 reads ANQGSEA. CDR3: CSVPSELSTGELFF. For the CDR3, the DNA is TGCAGCGTTCCGTCAGAACTATCCACCGGGGAGCTGTTTTTT.

This chain uses TRBV6-1 with TRBJ2-1, with D possibly called TRBD1 or TRBD2 (6 bases each). V lost 6 bases to trimming and J lost 9 bases, with 21 bases between them. Germline lookup yields CDR1 MNHNS and CDR2 SASEGT. The CDR3 covers 15 residues. The CDR3 protein is CASRLTGFGRGEQFF. The CDR3 region has the DNA TGTGCCAGCAGATTAACAGGGTTTGGGCGGGGTGAGCAGTTCTTC.

CDR3 protein: CASRGTAGDNQPQHF. The CDR3 DNA follows: TGTGCCAGCAGGGGGACAGCGGGGGACAATCAGCCCCAGCATTTT. V gene TRBV28 combines with J gene TRBJ1-5; 7 bases are a match to TRBD1. Germline lookup yields CDR1 MDHEN and CDR2 SYDVKM. Germline trimming cut 6 bases from V and 3 bases from J; bases unmatched to any gene: 8. The CDR3 runs to 15 residues.

The chain employs TRBV7-3 and TRBJ2-3; 8 bases are a match to TRBD1. J lost 5 bases, V lost 5 bases, and 9 bases had no gene match. Germline V CDR1 and CDR2: SGHTA, FQGTGA. This CDR3 region has 15 residues. The CDR3 reads CASSTDRGGGDTQYF. In DNA, the CDR3 is TGTGCCAGCAGCACCGACAGGGGTGGGGGAGATACGCAGTATTTT.

This chain joins TRBV5-1 and TRBJ2-7; maybe TRBD1 (6 bases). With 2 bases removed from V and 3 bases from J, the gap between germline ends came to 12 bases. Per the germline V gene, CDR1 is SGHRS and CDR2 is YFSETQ. The CDR3 spans 14 residues. The CDR3 bases are TGCGCCAGCAGCTTTGCAGGGGAAGGCTACGAGCAGTACTTC. Protein product: CASSFAGEGYEQYF.

This sequence joins TRBV11-2 and TRBJ2-1, with 11 bases that match TRBD2. The J segment lost 5 bases and the V segment lost 5 bases, leaving 8 bases of the junction unmatched. This CDR3 region has 16 residues. CDR1 is SGHAT and CDR2 is FQNNGV in the germline V gene. CDR3 protein: CASSLTTSGRNNEQFF. CDR3 sequence (DNA): TGTGCCAGCAGCCTAACAACTAGCGGGAGAAACAATGAGCAGTTCTTC.

The V and J genes are TRBV10-3 and TRBJ1-1; D is unresolved. Germline CDR1 ENHRY, CDR2 SYGVKD. V was pared by 2 bases and J by 5 bases, with 6 bases between. The CDR3 covers 12 residues. CDR3 nucleotide sequence: TGTGCCATCAGTGAGAGGAGGACTGAAGCTTTCTTT. Protein product: CAISERRTEAFF.

This sequence joins TRBV19 and TRBJ2-5; TRBD1 might be the D (5 bases). Germline CDR1 and CDR2: LNHDA and SQIVND (reference sequence). Trimming left V 4 bases short and J 1 base short, with 13 bases between. The CDR3 covers 15 residues. DNA for the CDR3: TGTGCCAGTAGTAACCCTGGCAGGGCCCAAGAGACCCAGTACTTC. It specifies CASSNPGRAQETQYF.

V gene TRBV7-8 combines with J gene TRBJ2-7; 14 nucleotides match TRBD2. The CDR3 sequence is 16 residues long. Germline CDR1 reads SGHVS; CDR2 reads FQNEAQ. J lost 2 bases, V lost 5 bases, and 5 bases had no gene match. The CDR3 bases are TGTGCCAGCAGCCTCCAGACTAGCGGGGGGGCCTACGAGCAGTACTTC. Protein product: CASSLQTSGGAYEQYF.

This sequence joins TRBV27 and TRBJ2-7, with 8 bases that match TRBD1. V shed 5 bases and J 4 bases; nucleotides not matched to a gene: 10. Germline values: CDR1 MNHEY, CDR2 SMNVEV (reference sequence). The CDR3 contains 15 residues. The CDR3 spells CASSLRTGWAYEQYF. CDR3 sequence (DNA): TGTGCCAGCAGTCTCCGGACAGGGTGGGCTTACGAGCAGTACTTC.

The rearrangement joins TRBV27 to TRBJ1-5; TRBD1 might be the D (5 bases). The CDR3 loop spans 14 amino acids. The germline CDR1 and CDR2 sequences are MNHEY and SMNVEV (reference sequence). V was clipped by 7 bases and J by 0 bases, with 10 bases between them. CDR3 sequence (DNA): TGTGCCAGCAATAGAGGGGATAGCAATCAGCCCCAGCATTTT. Residues: CASNRGDSNQPQHF.